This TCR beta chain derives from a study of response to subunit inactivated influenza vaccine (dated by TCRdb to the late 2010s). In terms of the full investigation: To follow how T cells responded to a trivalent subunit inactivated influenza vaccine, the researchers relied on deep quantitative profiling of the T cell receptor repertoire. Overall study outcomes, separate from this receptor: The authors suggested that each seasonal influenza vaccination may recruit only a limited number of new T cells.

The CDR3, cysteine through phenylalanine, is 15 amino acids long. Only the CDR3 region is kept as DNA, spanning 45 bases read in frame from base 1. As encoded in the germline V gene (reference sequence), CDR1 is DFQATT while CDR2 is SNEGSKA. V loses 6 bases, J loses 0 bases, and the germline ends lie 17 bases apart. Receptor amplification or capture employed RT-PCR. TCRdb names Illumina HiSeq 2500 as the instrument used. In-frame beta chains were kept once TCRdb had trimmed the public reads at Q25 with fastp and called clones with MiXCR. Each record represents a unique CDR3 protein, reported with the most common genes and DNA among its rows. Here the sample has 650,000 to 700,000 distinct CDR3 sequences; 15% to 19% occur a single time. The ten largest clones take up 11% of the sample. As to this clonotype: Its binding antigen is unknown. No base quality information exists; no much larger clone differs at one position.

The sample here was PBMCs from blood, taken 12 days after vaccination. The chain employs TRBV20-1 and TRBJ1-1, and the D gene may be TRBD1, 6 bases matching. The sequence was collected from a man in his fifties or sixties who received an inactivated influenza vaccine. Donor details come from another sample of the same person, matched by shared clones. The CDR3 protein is CSADDRIRMNTEAFF. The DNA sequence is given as TGCAGTGCCGACGACAGGATTCGTATGAACACTGAAGCTTTCTTT.